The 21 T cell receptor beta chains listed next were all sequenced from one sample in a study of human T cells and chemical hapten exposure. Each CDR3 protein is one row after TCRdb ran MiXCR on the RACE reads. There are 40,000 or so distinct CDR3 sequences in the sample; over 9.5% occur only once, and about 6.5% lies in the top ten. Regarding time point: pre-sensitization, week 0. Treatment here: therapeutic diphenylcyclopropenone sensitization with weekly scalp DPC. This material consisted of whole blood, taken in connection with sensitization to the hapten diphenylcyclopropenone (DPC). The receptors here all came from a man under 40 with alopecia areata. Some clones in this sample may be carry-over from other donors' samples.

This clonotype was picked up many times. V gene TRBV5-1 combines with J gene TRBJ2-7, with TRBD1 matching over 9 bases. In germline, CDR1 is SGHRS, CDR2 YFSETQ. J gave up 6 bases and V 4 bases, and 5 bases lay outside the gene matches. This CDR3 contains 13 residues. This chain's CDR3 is CASSLRDRAEQYF. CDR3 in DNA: TGCGCCAGCAGCCTCCGGGACAGGGCCGAGCAGTACTTC. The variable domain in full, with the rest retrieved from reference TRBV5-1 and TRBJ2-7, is KAGVTQTPRYLIKTRGQQVTLSCSPISGHRSVSWYQQTPGQGLQFLFEYFSETQRNKGNFPGRFSGRQFSNSRSEMNVSTLELGDSALYLCASSLRDRAEQYFGPGTRLTVT.

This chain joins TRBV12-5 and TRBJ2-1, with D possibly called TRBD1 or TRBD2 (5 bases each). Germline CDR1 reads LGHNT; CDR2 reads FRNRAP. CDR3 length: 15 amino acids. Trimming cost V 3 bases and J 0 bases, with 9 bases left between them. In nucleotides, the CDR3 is TGTGCTAGTGGTTTAGACGGGACCTCCTACAATGAGCAGTTCTTC. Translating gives CASGLDGTSYNEQFF.

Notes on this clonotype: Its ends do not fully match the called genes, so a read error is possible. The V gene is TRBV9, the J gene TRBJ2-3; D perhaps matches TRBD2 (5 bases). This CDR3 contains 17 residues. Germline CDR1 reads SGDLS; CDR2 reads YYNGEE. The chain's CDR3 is CASSGAGHGMSPDMQYF. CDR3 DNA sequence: TGTGCCAGCAGTGGCGCGGGCCACGGTATGAGTCCAGATATGCAGTATTTT.

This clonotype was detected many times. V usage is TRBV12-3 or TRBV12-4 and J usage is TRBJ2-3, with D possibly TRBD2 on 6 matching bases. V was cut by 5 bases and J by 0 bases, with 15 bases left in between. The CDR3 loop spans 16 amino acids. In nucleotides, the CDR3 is TGTGCCAGCAGTCCCCCGGGAGCGGCAAGCACAGATACGCAGTATTTT. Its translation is CASSPPGAASTDTQYF.

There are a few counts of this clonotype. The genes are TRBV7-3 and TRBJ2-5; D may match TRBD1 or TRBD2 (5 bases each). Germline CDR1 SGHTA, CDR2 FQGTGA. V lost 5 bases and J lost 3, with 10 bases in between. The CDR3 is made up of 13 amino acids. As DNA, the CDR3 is TGTGCCAGCAGCCCAGGGACCGAAGAGACCCAGTACTTC. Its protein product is CASSPGTEETQYF.

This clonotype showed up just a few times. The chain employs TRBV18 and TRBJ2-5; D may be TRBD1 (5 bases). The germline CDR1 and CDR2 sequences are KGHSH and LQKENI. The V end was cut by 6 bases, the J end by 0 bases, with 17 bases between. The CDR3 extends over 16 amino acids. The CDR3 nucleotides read TGTGCCAGCTCCCCCTATACGGCAGGGAACCAAGAGACCCAGTACTTC. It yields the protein CASSPYTAGNQETQYF.

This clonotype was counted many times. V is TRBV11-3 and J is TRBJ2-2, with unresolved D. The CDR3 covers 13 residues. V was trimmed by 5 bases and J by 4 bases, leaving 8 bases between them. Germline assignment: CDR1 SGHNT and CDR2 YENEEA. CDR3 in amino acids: CASSLTSTGELFF. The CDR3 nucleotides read TGTGCCAGCAGCCTTACATCCACCGGGGAGCTGTTTTTT.

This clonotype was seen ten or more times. CDR3 region: CASSDSGQGAAGELFF. The CDR3 bases are TGTGCCAGCAGTGACTCGGGACAGGGAGCGGCCGGGGAGCTGTTTTTT. The chain combines TRBV6-4 with TRBJ2-2; 9 nucleotides match TRBD1. CDR1 and CDR2 (germline): MRHNA, SNTAGT. This CDR3 spans 16 amino acids. V lost 0 bases, J lost 6 bases, and 5 bases stayed unmatched.

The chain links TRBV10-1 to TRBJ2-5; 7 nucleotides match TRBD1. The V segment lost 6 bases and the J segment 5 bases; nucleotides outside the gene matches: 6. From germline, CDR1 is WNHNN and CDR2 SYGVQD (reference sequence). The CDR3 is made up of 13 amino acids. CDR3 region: CASSADREETQYF. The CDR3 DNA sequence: TGCGCCAGCAGCGCCGACAGGGAGGAGACCCAGTACTTC.

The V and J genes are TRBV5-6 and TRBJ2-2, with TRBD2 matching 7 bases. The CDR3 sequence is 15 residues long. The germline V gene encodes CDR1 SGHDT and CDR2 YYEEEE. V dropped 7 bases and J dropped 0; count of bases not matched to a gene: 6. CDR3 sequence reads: CASVVGLSNTGELFF. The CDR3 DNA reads TGTGCCAGCGTGGTGGGACTATCGAACACCGGGGAGCTGTTTTTT.

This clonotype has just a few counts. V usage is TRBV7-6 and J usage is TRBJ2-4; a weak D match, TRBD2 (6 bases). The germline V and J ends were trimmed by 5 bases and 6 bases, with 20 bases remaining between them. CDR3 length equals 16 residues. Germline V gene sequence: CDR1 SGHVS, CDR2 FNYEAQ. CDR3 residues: CASSPTGGGQGNIQYF. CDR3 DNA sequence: TGTGCCAGCAGCCCCACTGGAGGAGGGCAGGGAAACATTCAGTACTTC.

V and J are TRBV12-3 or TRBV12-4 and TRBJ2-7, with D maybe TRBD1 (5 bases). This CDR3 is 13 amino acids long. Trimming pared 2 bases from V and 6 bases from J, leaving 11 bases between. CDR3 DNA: TGTGCCAGCAGTTTATTAGGGGCCGGCGAGCAGTACGTC. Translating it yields CASSLLGAGEQYV.

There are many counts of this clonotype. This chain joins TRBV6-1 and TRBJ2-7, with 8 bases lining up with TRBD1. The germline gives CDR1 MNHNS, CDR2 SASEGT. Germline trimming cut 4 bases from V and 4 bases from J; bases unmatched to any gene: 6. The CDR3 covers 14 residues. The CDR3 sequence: CASSATGVAYEQYF. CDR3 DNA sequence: TGTGCCAGCAGTGCGACAGGGGTGGCGTACGAGCAGTACTTC.

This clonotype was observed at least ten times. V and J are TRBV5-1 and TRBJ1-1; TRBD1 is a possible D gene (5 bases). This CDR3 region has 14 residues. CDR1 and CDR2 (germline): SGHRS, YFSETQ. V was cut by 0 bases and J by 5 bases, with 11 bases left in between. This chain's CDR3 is CASSLGGAGTEAFF. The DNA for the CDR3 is TGCGCCAGCAGCTTGGGAGGGGCCGGGACTGAAGCTTTCTTT.

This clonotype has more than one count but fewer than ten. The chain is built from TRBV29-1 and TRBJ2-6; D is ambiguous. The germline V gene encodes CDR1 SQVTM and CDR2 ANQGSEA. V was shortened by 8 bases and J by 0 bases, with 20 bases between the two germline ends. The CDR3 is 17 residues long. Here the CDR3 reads CSTPDLCTFSGANVLTF. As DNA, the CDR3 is TGCAGCACCCCGGACCTCTGCACCTTCTCTGGGGCCAACGTCCTGACTTTC.

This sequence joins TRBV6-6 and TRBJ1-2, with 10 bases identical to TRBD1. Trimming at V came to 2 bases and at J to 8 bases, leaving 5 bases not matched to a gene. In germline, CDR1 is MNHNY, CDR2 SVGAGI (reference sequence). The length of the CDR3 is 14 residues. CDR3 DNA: TGTGCCAGCAGTTACCACGGGACAGGGGACGGCTACACCTTC. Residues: CASSYHGTGDGYTF.

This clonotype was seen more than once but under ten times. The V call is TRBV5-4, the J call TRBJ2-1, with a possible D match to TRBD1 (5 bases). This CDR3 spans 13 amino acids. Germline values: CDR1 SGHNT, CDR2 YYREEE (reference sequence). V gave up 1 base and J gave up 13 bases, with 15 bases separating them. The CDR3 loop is CASSLPDIHDQFF. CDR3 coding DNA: TGTGCCAGCAGCTTGCCGGACATCCACGATCAGTTCTTC.

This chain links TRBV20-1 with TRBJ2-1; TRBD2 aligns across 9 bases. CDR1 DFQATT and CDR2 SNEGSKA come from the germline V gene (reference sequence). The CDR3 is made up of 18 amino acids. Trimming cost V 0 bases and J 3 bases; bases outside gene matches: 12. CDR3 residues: CSARDRDRASGNYNEQFF. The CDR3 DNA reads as TGCAGTGCTAGAGATAGGGATCGGGCTAGCGGGAACTACAATGAGCAGTTCTTC.

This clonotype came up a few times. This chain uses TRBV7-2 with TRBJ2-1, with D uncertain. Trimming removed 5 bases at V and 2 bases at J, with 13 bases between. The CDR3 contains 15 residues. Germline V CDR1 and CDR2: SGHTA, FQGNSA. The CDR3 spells CASSPRHTAYNEQFF. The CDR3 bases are TGTGCCAGCAGCCCTAGGCACACTGCCTACAATGAGCAGTTCTTC.

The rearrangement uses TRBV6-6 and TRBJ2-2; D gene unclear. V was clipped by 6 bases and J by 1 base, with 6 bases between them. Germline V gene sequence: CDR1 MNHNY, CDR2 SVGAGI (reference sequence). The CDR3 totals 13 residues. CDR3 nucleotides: TGTGCCAGCAGCCTCAAGAACACCGGGGAGCTGTTTTTT. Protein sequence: CASSLKNTGELFF.

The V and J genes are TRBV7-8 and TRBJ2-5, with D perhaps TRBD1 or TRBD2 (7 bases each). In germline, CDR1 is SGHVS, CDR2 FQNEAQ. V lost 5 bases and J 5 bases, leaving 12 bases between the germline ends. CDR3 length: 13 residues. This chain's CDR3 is CASSTQGGETQYF. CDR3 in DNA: TGTGCCAGCAGCACCCAGGGGGGGGAGACCCAGTACTTC.